The 15 T cell receptor beta chains below were found in one sample sequenced in a study of beta chain features in type 1 diabetes. Findings and limits, study-wide: TCRB CDR3 length was moderately but significantly reduced in all four CD4+ subsets of Type 1 diabetes patients.

Their cognate antigens are unknown. Expressed TCRB transcripts got sequenced, as all isolated RNA was reverse transcribed. Sequencing was performed with immunoSEQ multiplex PCR; in TCRdb, only in-frame clones are kept and a portion is missing. The table includes 300,000 to 350,000 clones, approximately 9.7% detected once. Material: central memory CD4+ T cells from blood. The source of these receptors is a man aged 30 to 45 with type 1 diabetes.

The genes are TRBV28 and TRBJ1-4; tentatively, D is TRBD1 (5 bases). Germline assignment: CDR1 MDHEN and CDR2 SYDVKM. CDR3 length: 13 amino acids. V was pared by 2 bases and J by 13 bases, with 14 bases between. This chain's CDR3 is CASSLGPPRGLFF. The CDR3 region has the DNA TGTGCCAGCAGTTTAGGGCCTCCTAGGGGACTGTTTTTT.

The chain joins TRBV30 to TRBJ1-3, with 8 bases lining up with TRBD1. With 5 bases clipped from V and 0 bases from J, the junction kept 0 bases outside the gene matches. Germline CDR1 GTSNPN, CDR2 SVGIG (reference sequence). The CDR3 runs 13 residues. In DNA form, the CDR3 reads TGTGCCTGGGACAGGGGCTCTGGAAACACCATATATTTT. As protein: CAWDRGSGNTIYF.

J is TRBJ2-3 and V is TRBV15; D might be TRBD1 (6 bases). The germline V gene encodes CDR1 LNHNV and CDR2 YYDKDF (reference sequence). The CDR3 is 16 amino acids. The V gene lost 1 base and the J gene lost 0 bases, with 11 bases spanning the gap. This CDR3 is CATSRALQGSTDTQYF. CDR3 DNA: TGTGCCACCAGCAGAGCCCTACAGGGTAGCACAGATACGCAGTATTTT.

This clone has only a few counts. The chain joins TRBV21-1 to TRBJ2-1; the D call TRBD1 from the table was never checked on the DNA. TRBV21-1 is an annotated pseudogene. This CDR3 has 15 residues. The CDR3 loop is CASSKVDKSYNEQFF. In nucleotides, the CDR3 is TGTGCCAGCAGCAAAGTCGACAAGTCCTACAATGAGCAGTTCTTC.

V is TRBV7-2 and J is TRBJ1-1; a possible D gene is TRBD1 (5 bases). Looked up from germline, CDR1 is SGHTA and CDR2 is FQGNSA. The CDR3 length is 14 residues. V was shortened by 6 bases and J by 5 bases, with 16 bases between the two germline ends. CDR3 DNA: TGTGCCAGCAGTGTAAGGGAGGGGTGGACTGAAGCTTTCTTT. It encodes CASSVREGWTEAFF.

The chain uses TRBV4-3 and TRBJ1-1; D perhaps matches TRBD1 (6 bases). V shed 3 bases and J shed 5 bases, with 13 bases lying between them. This CDR3 has 14 amino acids. Looked up from germline, CDR1 is LGHNA and CDR2 is YSLEER. The DNA for the CDR3 is TGCGCCAGCAGCCACCAGAGGGGGGGAACTGAAGCTTTCTTT. This translates into CASSHQRGGTEAFF.

DNA for the CDR3: TGTGCCAGCAGCGCACGGAGCTCGAGTACTGAAGCTTTCTTT. Translating gives CASSARSSSTEAFF. This chain uses TRBV9 with TRBJ1-1, with D uncertain. From germline, CDR1 is SGDLS and CDR2 YYNGEE. The CDR3 is made up of 14 amino acids. V was shortened by 3 bases and J by 5 bases, with 14 bases between the two germline ends.

This clone was seen at least ten times. This CDR3 reads CASSPRDRGESGELFF. CDR3 in DNA: TGTGCCAGCAGCCCCCGGGACAGGGGGGAATCCGGGGAGCTGTTTTTT. The chain has TRBV7-9 and TRBJ2-2; 11 bases are shared with TRBD1. CDR3 length equals 16 residues. Germline trimming cut 5 bases from V and 6 bases from J; bases unmatched to any gene: 8. CDR1 is SEHNR and CDR2 is FQNEAQ in the germline V gene (reference sequence).

The chain recombines TRBV6-5 with TRBJ1-6, with a tentative D call TRBD1 (5 bases). Per germline, CDR1 MNHEY and CDR2 SVGAGI. Deletions cut 2 bases from V and 7 bases from J, with 9 bases between. The CDR3 is 14 residues long. The CDR3 nucleotides are TGTGCCAGCAGTTACGGGGACTCAAATTCACCCCTCCACTTT. Translating it yields CASSYGDSNSPLHF.

This clone was seen a few times. The V call is TRBV7-2, the J call TRBJ2-7, with TRBD1 matching over 10 bases. This CDR3 region has 15 residues. Losses at the gene ends were 6 bases for V and 5 bases for J; bases not matched to a gene: 10. In germline, CDR1 is SGHTA, CDR2 FQGNSA. The CDR3, as DNA: TGTGCCAGCAGTCCCGTCGGGACAGGGGTCAACGAGCAGTACTTC. It codes for CASSPVGTGVNEQYF.

This chain links TRBV28 with TRBJ2-3, with a possible D match to TRBD1 (6 bases). The germline V and J ends were trimmed by 2 bases and 5 bases, with 17 bases remaining between them. This CDR3 is 16 amino acids long. The germline gives CDR1 MDHEN, CDR2 SYDVKM. CDR3 in amino acids: CASSLEGIWTEDTQYF. In DNA form, the CDR3 reads TGTGCCAGCAGTTTAGAGGGGATTTGGACAGAAGATACGCAGTATTTT.

The V and J genes are TRBV29-1 and TRBJ1-2; weak D call: TRBD1 (5 bases). The CDR3 totals 12 residues. The germline V and J ends were trimmed by 2 bases and 5 bases, with 9 bases remaining between them. Germline loops: CDR1 SQVTM, CDR2 ANQGSEA. The CDR3 protein is CSVERQTYGYTF. CDR3 in DNA: TGCAGCGTTGAACGACAGACATATGGCTACACCTTC.

This clone was seen only a few times. The chain combines TRBV19 with TRBJ1-5; a possible D gene is TRBD1 (5 bases). This CDR3 is built from 17 residues. Germline V lookup: CDR1 LNHDA, CDR2 SQIVND (reference sequence). The V gene lost 5 bases and the J gene lost 0 bases, with 17 bases spanning the gap. Here the CDR3 reads CASSPLGQAYSNQPQHF. As DNA, the CDR3 is TGTGCCAGTAGTCCCCTGGGGCAGGCCTATAGCAATCAGCCCCAGCATTTT.

This clone was detected only a few times. The rearrangement links TRBV4-1 to TRBJ2-2, with no clear D. This CDR3 is 15 amino acids long. Trimming took off 3 bases at V and 0 bases at J, with 8 bases between the two ends. Germline V gives CDR1 MGHRA, CDR2 YSYEKL. The CDR3 loop is CASSHPQANTGELFF. CDR3 sequence (DNA): TGCGCCAGCAGCCACCCCCAAGCGAACACCGGGGAGCTGTTTTTT.

The chain employs TRBV27 and TRBJ1-2; TRBD1 matches at 8 bases. There are 14 residues in the CDR3. The germline V gene has CDR1 MNHEY and CDR2 SMNVEV (reference sequence). The V segment lost 5 bases and the J segment 2 bases; nucleotides outside the gene matches: 4. CDR3 loop: CASSIQGANYGYTF. The DNA of the CDR3 is TGTGCCAGCAGTATTCAGGGGGCGAACTATGGCTACACCTTC.